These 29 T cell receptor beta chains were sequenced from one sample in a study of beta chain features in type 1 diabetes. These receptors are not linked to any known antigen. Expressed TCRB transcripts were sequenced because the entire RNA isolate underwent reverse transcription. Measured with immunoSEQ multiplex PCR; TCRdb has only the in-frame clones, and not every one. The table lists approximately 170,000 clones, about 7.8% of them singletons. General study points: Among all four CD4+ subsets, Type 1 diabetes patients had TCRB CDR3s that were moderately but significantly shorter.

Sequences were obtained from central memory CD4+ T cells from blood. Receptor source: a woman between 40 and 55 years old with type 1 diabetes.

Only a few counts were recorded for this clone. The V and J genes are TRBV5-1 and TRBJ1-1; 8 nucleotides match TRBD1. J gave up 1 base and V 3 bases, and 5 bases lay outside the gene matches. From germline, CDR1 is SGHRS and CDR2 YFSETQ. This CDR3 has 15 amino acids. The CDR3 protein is CASSSDDRGNTEAFF. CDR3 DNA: TGCGCCAGCAGCTCAGATGACAGGGGGAACACTGAAGCTTTCTTT.

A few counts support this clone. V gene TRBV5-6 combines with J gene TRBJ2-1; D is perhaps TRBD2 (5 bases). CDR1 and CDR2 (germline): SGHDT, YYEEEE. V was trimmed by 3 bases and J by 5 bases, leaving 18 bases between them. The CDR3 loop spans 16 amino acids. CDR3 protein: CASSYDAGNTHNEQFF. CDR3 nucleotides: TGTGCCAGCAGCTATGATGCCGGGAACACTCACAATGAGCAGTTCTTC.

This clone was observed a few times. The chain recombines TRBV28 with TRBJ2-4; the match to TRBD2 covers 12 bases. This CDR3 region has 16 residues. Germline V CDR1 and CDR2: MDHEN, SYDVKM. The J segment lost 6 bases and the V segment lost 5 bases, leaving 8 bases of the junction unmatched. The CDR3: CASSTAPGLAGNIQYF. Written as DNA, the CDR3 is TGTGCCAGCAGTACCGCACCGGGACTAGCGGGAAACATTCAGTACTTC.

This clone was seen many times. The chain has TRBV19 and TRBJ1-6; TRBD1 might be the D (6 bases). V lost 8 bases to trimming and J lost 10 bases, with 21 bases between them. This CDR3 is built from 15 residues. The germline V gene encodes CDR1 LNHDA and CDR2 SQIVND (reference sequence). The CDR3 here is CASHQPRGAWSPLHF. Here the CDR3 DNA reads TGTGCCAGTCACCAACCGCGGGGGGCTTGGTCACCCCTCCACTTT.

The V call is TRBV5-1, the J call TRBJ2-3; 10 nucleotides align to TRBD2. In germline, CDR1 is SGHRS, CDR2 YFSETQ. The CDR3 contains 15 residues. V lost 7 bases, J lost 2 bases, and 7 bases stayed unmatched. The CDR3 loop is CASRPGLADTDTQYF. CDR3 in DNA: TGCGCCAGCCGGCCAGGACTAGCGGACACAGATACGCAGTATTTT.

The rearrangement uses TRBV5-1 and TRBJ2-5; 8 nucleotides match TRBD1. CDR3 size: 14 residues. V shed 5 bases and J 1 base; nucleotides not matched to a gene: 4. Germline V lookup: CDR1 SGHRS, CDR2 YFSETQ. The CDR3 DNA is TGCGCCAGCAGTCTCCAGGGGGCCCAAGAGACCCAGTACTTC. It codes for CASSLQGAQETQYF.

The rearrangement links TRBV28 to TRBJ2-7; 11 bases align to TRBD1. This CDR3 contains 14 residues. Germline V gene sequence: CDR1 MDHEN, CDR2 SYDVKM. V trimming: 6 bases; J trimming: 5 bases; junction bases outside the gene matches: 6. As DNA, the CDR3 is TGTGCCAGCAGGGCGTGGGACAGGGGGAACGAGCAGTACTTC. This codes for CASRAWDRGNEQYF. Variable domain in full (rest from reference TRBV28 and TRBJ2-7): DVKVTQSSRYLVKRTGEKVFLECVQDMDHENMFWYRQDPGLGLRLIYFSYDVKMKEKGDIPEGYSVSREKKERFSLILESASTNQTSMYLCASRAWDRGNEQYFGPGTRLTVT.

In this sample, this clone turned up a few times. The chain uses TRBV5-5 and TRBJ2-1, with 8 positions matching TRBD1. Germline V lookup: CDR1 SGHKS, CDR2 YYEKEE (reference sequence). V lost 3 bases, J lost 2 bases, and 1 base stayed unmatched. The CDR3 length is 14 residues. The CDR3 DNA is TGTGCCAGCAGCTCGGACAGGGCCTACAATGAGCAGTTCTTC. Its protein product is CASSSDRAYNEQFF. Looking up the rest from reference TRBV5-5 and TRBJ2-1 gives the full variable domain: DAGVTQSPTHLIKTRGQQVTLRCSPISGHKSVSWYQQVLGQGPQFIFQYYEKEERGRGNFPDRFSARQFPNYSSELNVNALLLGDSALYLCASSSDRAYNEQFFGPGTRLTVL.

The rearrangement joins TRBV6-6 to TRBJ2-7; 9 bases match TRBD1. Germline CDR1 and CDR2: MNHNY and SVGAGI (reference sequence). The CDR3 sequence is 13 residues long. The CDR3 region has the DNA TGTGCCAGCAGTCCCGGGACAGGGAACCCTATCATCGTC. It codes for CASSPGTGNPIIV.

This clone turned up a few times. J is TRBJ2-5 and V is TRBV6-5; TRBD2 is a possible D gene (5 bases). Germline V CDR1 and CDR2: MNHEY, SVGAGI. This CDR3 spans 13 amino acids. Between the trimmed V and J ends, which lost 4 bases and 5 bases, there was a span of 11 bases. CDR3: CASSSSSWETQYF. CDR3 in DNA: TGTGCCAGCAGTTCTAGCTCTTGGGAGACCCAGTACTTC.

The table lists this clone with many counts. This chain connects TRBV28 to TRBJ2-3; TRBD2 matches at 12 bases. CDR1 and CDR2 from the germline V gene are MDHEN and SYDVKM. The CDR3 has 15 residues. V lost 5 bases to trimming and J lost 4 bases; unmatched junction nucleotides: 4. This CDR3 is CASSPTSGSPDTQYF. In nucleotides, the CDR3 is TGTGCCAGCAGTCCGACTAGCGGGAGCCCAGATACGCAGTATTTT.

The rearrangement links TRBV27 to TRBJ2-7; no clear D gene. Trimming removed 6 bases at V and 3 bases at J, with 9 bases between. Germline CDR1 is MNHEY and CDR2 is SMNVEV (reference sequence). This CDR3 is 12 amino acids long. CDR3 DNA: TGTGCCAGCAGCAACGACAACTACGAGCAGTACTTC. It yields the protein CASSNDNYEQYF.

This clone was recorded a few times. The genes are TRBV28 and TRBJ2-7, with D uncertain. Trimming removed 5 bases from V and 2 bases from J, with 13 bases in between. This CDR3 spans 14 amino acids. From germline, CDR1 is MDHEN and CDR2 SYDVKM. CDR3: CASSPTKSTYEQYF. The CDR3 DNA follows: TGTGCCAGCAGTCCGACAAAGTCCACCTACGAGCAGTACTTC.

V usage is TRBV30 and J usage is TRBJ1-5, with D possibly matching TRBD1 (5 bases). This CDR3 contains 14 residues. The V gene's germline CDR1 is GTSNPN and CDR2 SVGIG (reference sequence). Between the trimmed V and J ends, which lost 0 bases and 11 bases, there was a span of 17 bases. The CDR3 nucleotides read TGTGCCTGGAGTGTACCACAGTGGGGAGGGGCCCAGCATTTT. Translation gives CAWSVPQWGGAQHF.

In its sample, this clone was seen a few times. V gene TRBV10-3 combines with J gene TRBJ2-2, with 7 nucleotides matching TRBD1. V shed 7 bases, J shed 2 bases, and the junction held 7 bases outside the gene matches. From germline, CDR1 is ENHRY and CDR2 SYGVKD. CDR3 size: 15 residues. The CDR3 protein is CAITQGQLNTGELFF. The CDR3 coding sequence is TGTGCCATCACCCAGGGACAGTTAAACACCGGGGAGCTGTTTTTT.

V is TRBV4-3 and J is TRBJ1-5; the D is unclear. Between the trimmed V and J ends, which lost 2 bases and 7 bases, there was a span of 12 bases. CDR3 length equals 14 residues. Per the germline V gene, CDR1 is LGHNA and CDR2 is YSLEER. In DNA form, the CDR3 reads TGCGCCAGCAGCCAACTCCCTGGAGAGCAGCCCCAGCATTTT. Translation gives CASSQLPGEQPQHF.

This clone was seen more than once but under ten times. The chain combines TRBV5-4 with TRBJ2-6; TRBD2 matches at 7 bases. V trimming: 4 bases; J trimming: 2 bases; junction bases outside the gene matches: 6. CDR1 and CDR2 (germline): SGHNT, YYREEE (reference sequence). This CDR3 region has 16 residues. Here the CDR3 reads CASSLNGGAGANVLTF. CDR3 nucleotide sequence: TGTGCCAGCAGCCTGAATGGGGGGGCTGGGGCCAACGTCCTGACTTTC. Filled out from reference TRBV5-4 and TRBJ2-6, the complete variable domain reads ETGVTQSPTHLIKTRGQQVTLRCSSQSGHNTVSWYQQALGQGPQFIFQYYREEENGRGNFPPRFSGLQFPNYSSELNVNALELDDSALYLCASSLNGGAGANVLTFGAGSRLTVL.

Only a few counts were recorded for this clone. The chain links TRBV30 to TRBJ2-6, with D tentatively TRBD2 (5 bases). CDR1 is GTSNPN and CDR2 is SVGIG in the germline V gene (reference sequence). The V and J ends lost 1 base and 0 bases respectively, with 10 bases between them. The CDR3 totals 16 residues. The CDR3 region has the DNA TGTGCCTGGAGTGGTGCGGCGGGCTCTGGGGCCAACGTCCTGACTTTC. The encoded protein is CAWSGAAGSGANVLTF.

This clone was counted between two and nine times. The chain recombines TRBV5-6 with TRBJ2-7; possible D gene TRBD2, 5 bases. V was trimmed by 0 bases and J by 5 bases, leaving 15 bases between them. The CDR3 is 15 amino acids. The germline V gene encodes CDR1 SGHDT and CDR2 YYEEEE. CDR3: CASSLVGDPANEQYF. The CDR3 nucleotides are TGTGCCAGCAGCTTGGTGGGAGACCCGGCCAACGAGCAGTACTTC.

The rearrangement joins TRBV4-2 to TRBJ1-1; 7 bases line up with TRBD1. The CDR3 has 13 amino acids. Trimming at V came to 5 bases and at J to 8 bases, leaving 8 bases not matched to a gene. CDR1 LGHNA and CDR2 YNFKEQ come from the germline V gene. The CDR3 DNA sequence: TGTGCCAGCAGCTTAAGGCCGACAGGGGAAGCTTTCTTT. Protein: CASSLRPTGEAFF.

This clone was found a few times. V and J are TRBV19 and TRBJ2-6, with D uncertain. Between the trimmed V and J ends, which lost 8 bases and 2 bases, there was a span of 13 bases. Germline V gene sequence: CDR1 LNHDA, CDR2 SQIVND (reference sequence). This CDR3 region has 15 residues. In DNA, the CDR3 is TGTGCCAGTTCAGGTATGCCGGCTGGGGCCAACGTCCTGACTTTC. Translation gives CASSGMPAGANVLTF. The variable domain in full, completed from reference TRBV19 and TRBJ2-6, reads DGGITQSPKYLFRKEGQNVTLSCEQNLNHDAMYWYRQDPGQGLRLIYYSQIVNDFQKGDIAEGYSVSREKKESFPLTVTSAQKNPTAFYLCASSGMPAGANVLTFGAGSRLTVL.

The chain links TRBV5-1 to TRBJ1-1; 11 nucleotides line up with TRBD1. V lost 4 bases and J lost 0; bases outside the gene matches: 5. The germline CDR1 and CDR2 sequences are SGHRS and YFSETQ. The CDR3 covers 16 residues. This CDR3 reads CASSPRDRGVNTEAFF. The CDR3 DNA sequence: TGCGCCAGCAGCCCGCGGGACAGGGGGGTGAACACTGAAGCTTTCTTT.

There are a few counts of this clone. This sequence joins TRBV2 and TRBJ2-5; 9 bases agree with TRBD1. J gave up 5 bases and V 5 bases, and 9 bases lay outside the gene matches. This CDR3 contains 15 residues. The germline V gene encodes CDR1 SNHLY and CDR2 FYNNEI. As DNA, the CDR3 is TGTGCCAGCAGTCCACAGGGGGCGCGGGTCGAGACCCAGTACTTC. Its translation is CASSPQGARVETQYF.

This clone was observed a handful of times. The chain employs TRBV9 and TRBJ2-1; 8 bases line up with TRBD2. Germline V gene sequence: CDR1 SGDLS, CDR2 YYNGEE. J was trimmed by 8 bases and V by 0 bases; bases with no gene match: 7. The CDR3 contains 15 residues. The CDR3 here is CASSVAGGRVDEQFF. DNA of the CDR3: TGTGCCAGCAGCGTAGCGGGGGGGAGGGTGGATGAGCAGTTCTTC.

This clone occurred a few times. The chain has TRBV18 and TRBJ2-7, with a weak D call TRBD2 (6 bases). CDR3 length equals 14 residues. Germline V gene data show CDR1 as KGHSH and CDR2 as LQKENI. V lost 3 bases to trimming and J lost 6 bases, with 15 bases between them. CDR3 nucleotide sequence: TGTGCCAGCTCACCGGACGGACTAACGAGCGAGCAGTACTTC. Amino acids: CASSPDGLTSEQYF. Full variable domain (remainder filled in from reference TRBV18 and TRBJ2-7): NAGVMQNPRHLVRRRGQEARLRCSPMKGHSHVYWYRQLPEEGLKFMVYLQKENIIDESGMPKERFSAEFPKEGPSILRIQQVVRGDSAAYFCASSPDGLTSEQYFGPGTRLTVT.

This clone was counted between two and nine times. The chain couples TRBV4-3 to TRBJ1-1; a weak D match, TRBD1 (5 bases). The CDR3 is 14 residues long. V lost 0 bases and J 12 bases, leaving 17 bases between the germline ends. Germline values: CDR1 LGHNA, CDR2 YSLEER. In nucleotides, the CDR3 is TGCGCCAGCAGCCAAGATCGTTGGGCAGGGAGGACTTTCTTT. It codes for CASSQDRWAGRTFF.

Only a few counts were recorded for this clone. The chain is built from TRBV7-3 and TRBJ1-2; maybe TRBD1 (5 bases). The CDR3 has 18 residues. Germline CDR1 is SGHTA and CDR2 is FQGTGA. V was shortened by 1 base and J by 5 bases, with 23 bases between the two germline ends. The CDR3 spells CASSLSPTQGKKGYGYTF. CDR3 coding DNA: TGTGCCAGCAGCTTAAGCCCCACCCAGGGAAAAAAGGGTTATGGCTACACCTTC. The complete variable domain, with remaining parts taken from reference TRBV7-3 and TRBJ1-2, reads GAGVSQTPSNKVTEKGKYVELRCDPISGHTALYWYRQSLGQGPEFLIYFQGTGAADDSGLPNDRFFAVRPEGSVSTLKIQRTERGDSAVYLCASSLSPTQGKKGYGYTFGSGTRLTVV.

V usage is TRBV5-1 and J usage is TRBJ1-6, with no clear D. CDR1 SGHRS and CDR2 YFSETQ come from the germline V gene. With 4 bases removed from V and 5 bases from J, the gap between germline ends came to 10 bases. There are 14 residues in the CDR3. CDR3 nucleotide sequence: TGCGCCAGCAGCCGGGTATTGGATAATTCACCCCTCCACTTT. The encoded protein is CASSRVLDNSPLHF.

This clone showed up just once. The chain's CDR3 is CASSYGTVEINSPLHF. In nucleotides, the CDR3 is TGTGCCAGCAGTTACGGGACAGTTGAAATCAATTCACCCCTCCACTTT. J is TRBJ1-6 and V is TRBV6-5, with TRBD1 identical over 7 bases. The germline gives CDR1 MNHEY, CDR2 SVGAGI. The J segment lost 7 bases and the V segment lost 2 bases, leaving 8 bases of the junction unmatched. CDR3 length: 16 residues.